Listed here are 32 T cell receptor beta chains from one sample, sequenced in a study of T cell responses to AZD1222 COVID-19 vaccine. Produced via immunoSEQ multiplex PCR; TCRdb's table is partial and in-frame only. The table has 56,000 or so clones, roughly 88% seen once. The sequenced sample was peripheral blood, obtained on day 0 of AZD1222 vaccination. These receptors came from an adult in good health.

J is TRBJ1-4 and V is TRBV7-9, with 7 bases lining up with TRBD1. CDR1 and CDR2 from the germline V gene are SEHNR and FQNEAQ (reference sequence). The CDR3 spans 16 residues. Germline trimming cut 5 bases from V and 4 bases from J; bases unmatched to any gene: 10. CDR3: CASSPTPGQINEKLFF. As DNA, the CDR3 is TGTGCCAGCAGCCCTACACCGGGACAGATTAATGAAAAACTGTTTTTT.

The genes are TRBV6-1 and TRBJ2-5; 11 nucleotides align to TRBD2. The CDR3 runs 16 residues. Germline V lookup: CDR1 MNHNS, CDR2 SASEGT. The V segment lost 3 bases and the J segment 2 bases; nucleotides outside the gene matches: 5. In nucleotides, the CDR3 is TGTGCCAGCAGTGATGGGCTAGCGGGGGGTCAAGAGACCCAGTACTTC. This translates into CASSDGLAGGQETQYF.

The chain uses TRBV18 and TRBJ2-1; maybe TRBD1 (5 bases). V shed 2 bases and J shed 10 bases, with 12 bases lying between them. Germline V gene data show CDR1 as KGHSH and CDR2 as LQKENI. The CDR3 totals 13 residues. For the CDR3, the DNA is TGTGCCAGCTCACCAATAAGGGGCAGCGAGCAGTTCTTC. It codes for CASSPIRGSEQFF.

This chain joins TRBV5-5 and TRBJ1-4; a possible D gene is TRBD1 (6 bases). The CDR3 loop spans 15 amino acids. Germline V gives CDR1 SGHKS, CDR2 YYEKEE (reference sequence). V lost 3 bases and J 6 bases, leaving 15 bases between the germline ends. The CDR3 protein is CASSSTNREDEKLFF. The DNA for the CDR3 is TGTGCCAGCAGCTCGACGAACAGGGAGGATGAAAAACTGTTTTTT.

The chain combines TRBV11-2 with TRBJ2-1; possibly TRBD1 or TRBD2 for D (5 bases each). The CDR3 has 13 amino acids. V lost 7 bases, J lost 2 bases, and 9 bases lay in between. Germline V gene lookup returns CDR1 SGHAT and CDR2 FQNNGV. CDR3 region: CASTSGPYNEQFF. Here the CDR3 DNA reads TGTGCCAGCACTTCGGGACCCTACAATGAGCAGTTCTTC.

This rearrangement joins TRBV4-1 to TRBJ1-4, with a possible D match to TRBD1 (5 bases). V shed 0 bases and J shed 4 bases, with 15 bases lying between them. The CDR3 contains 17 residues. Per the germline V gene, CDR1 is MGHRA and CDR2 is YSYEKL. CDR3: CASSQDPESGGNEKLFF. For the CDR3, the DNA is TGCGCCAGCAGCCAAGATCCAGAGAGTGGGGGTAATGAAAAACTGTTTTTT.

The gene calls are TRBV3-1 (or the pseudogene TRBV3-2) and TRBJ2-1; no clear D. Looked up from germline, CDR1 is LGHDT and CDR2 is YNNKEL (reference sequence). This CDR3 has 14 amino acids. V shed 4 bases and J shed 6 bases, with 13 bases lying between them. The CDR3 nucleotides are TGTGCCAGCAGCCGTGGGGTACCCCCCAATGAGCAGTTCTTC. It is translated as CASSRGVPPNEQFF.

CDR3: CASSLNWAQETQYF. The CDR3 coding sequence is TGTGCCAGCAGCCTCAACTGGGCTCAAGAGACCCAGTACTTC. The chain carries TRBV7-9 and TRBJ2-5, with D unresolved. The germline V gene has CDR1 SEHNR and CDR2 FQNEAQ (reference sequence). CDR3 length: 14 amino acids. Trimming took 5 bases from V and 2 from J, leaving 12 bases between them.

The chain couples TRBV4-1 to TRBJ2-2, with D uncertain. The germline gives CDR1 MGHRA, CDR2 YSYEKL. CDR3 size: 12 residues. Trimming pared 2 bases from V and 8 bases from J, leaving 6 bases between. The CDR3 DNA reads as TGCGCCAGCAGCCAAATACAGGGGGAGCTGTTTTTT. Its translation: CASSQIQGELFF.

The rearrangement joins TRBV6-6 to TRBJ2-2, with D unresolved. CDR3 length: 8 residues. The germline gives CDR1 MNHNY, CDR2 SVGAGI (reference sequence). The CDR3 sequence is CAHRRLFF. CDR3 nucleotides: TGTGCTCACCGTCGGCTGTTTTTT.

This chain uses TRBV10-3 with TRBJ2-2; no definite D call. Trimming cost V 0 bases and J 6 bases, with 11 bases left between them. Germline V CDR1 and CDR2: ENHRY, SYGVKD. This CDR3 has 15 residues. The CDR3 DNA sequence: TGTGCCATCAGTGAGTCGCTCTTTGTCCCCGGGGAGCTGTTTTTT. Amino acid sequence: CAISESLFVPGELFF.

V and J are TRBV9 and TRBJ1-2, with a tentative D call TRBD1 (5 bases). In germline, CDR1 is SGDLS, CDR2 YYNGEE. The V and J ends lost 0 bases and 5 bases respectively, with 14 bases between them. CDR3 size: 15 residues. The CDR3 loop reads CASSVEPGTGYGYTF. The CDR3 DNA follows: TGTGCCAGCAGCGTAGAACCTGGGACGGGTTATGGCTACACCTTC.

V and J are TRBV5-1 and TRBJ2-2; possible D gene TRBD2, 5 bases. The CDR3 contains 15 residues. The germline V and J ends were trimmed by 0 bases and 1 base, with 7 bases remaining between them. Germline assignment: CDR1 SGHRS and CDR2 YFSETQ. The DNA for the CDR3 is TGCGCCAGCAGCTTGGGAGGGCAGAACACCGGGGAGCTGTTTTTT. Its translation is CASSLGGQNTGELFF.

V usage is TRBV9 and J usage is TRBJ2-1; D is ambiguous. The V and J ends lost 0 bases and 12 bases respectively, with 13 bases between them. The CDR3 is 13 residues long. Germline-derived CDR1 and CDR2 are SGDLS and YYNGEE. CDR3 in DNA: TGTGCCAGCAGCGTAGCCATAAAGGATGCGCAGTTCTTC. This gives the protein CASSVAIKDAQFF.

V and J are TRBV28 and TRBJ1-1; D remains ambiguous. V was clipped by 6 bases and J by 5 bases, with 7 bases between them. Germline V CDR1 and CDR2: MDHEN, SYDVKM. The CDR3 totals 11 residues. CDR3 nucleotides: TGTGCCAGCAGGGTCACTACTGAAGCTTTCTTT. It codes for CASRVTTEAFF.

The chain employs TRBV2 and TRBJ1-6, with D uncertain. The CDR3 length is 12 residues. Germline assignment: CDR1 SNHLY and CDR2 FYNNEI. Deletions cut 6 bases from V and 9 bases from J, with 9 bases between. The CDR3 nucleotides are TGTGCCAGCAGAGGGATAGGTTCACCCCTCCACTTT. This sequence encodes CASRGIGSPLHF.

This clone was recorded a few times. The CDR3 DNA sequence: TGTGCCATCAGGACAGGGGGCACGAACACCGGGGAGCTGTTTTTT. Protein product: CAIRTGGTNTGELFF. The chain links TRBV10-3 to TRBJ2-2; TRBD1 matches at 10 bases. The CDR3 length is 15 residues. The ends lost 6 bases at V and 0 bases at J; junction bases unmatched: 1. Germline CDR1 ENHRY, CDR2 SYGVKD.

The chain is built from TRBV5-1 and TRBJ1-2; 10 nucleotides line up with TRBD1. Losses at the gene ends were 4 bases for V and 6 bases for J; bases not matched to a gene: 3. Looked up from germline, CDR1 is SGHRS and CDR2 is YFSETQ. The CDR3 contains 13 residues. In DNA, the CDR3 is TGCGCCAGCAGCGCTGGGACAGGGGATGGCTACACCTTC. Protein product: CASSAGTGDGYTF.

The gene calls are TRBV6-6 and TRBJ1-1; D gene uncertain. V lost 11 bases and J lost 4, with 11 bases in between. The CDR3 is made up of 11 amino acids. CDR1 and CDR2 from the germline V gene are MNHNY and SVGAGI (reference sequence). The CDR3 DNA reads TGTGCCGCCGGAGGTGGCACTGAAGCTTTCTTT. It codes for CAAGGGTEAFF.

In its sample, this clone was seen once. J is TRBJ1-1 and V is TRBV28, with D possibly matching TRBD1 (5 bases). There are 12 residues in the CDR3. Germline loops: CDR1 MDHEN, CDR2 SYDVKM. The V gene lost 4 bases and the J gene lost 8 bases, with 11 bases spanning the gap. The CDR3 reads CASSSAGKEAFF. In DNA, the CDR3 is TGTGCCAGCAGTTCGGCAGGGAAGGAAGCTTTCTTT. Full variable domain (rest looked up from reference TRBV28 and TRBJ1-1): DVKVTQSSRYLVKRTGEKVFLECVQDMDHENMFWYRQDPGLGLRLIYFSYDVKMKEKGDIPEGYSVSREKKERFSLILESASTNQTSMYLCASSSAGKEAFFGQGTRLTVV.

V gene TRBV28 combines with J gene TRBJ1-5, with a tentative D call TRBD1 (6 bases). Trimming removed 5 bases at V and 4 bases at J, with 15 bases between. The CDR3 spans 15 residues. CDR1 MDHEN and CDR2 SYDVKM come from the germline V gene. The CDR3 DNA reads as TGTGCCAGCAGTACAGGGACGACGGCTAATCAGCCCCAGCATTTT. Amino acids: CASSTGTTANQPQHF. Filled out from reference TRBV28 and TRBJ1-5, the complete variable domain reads DVKVTQSSRYLVKRTGEKVFLECVQDMDHENMFWYRQDPGLGLRLIYFSYDVKMKEKGDIPEGYSVSREKKERFSLILESASTNQTSMYLCASSTGTTANQPQHFGDGTRLSIL.

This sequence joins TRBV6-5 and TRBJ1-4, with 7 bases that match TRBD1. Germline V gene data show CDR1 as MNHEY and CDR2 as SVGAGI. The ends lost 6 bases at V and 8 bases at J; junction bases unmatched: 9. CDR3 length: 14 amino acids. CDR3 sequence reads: CASSSGGMKEKLFF. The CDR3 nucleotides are TGTGCCAGCAGCTCAGGGGGAATGAAGGAAAAACTGTTTTTT.

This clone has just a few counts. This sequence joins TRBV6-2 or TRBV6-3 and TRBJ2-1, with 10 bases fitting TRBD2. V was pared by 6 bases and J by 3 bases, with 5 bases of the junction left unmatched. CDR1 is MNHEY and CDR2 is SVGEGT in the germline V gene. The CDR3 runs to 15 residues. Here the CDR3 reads CASSLSGGSYNEQFF. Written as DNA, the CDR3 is TGTGCCAGCAGCCTTAGCGGGGGGAGCTACAATGAGCAGTTCTTC.

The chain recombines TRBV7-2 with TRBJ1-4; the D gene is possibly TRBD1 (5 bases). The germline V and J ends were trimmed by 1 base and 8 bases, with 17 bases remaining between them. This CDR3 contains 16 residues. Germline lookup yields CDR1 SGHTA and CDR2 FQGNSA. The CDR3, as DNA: TGTGCCAGCAGCTTAGGACGGACAATCCCAGGAGAAAAACTGTTTTTT. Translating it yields CASSLGRTIPGEKLFF.

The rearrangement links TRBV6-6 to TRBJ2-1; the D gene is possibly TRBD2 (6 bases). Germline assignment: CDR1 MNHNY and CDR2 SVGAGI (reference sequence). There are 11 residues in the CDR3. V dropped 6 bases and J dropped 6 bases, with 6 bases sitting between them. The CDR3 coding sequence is TGTGCCAGCAGGGGAGGCAATGAGCAGTTCTTC. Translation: CASRGGNEQFF.

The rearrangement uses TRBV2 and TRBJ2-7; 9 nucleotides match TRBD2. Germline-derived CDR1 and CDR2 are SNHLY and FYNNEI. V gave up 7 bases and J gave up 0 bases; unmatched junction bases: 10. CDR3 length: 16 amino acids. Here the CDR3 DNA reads TGTGCCAGCACCGGCGAGGCGGGGGGGTTCTCCTACGAGCAGTACTTC. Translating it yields CASTGEAGGFSYEQYF.

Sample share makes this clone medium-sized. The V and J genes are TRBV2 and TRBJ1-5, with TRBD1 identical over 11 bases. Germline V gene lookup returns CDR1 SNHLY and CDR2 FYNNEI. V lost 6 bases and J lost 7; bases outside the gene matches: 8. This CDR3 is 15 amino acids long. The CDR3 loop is CASRAGQGAGQPQHF. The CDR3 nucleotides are TGTGCCAGCAGGGCAGGACAGGGGGCGGGGCAGCCCCAGCATTTT.

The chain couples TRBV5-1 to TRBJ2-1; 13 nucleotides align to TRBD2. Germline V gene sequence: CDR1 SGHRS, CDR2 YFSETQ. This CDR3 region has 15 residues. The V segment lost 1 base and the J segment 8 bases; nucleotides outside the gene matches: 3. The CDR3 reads CASSLYGLAGDEQFF. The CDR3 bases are TGCGCCAGCAGCTTGTACGGACTAGCGGGGGATGAGCAGTTCTTC.

Written as DNA, the CDR3 is TGTGCCAGCAGCCTACAAGGACAGGATTTCGGCTCTGGGGCCAACGTCCTGACTTTC. Its protein is CASSLQGQDFGSGANVLTF. The chain has TRBV13 and TRBJ2-6, with 7 bases identical to TRBD1. The trim removed 5 bases at V and 0 bases at J, leaving 13 bases unmatched. Germline V CDR1 and CDR2: PRHDT, FYEKMQ (reference sequence). The CDR3 length is 19 residues.

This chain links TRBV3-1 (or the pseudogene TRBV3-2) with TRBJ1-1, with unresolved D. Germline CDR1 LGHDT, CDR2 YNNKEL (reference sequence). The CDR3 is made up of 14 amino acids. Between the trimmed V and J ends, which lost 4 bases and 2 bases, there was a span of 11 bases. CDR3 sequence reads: CASSLIQENTEAFF. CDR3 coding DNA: TGTGCCAGCAGCCTAATACAAGAAAACACTGAAGCTTTCTTT.

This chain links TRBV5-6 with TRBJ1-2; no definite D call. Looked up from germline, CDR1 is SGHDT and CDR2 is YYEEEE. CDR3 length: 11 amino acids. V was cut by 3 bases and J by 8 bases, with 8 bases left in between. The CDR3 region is CASSSPGGYTF. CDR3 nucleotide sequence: TGTGCCAGCAGCTCACCGGGGGGCTACACCTTC. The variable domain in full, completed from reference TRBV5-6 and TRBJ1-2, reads DAGVTQSPTHLIKTRGQQVTLRCSPKSGHDTVSWYQQALGQGPQFIFQYYEEEERQRGNFPDRFSGHQFPNYSSELNVNALLLGDSALYLCASSSPGGYTFGSGTRLTVV.

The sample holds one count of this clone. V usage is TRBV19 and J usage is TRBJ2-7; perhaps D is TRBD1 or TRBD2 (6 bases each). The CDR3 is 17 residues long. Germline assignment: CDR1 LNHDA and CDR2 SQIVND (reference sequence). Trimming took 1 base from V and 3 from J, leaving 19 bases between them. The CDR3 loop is CASSIGGGGFDYYEQYF. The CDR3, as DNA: TGTGCCAGTAGTATAGGTGGAGGGGGGTTTGACTACTACGAGCAGTACTTC.